Detailed here is one T cell receptor beta chain. This entry comes from a study of T cell responses to AZD1222 COVID-19 vaccine. Libraries were prepared by immunoSEQ multiplex PCR; TCRdb keeps only in-frame clonotypes and omits some of them. The table has roughly 140,000 clones, around nine tenths seen once. The CDR3 contains 24 residues. Losses at the gene ends were 0 bases for V and 3 bases for J; bases not matched to a gene: 32. CDR1 and CDR2 from the germline V gene are LGHNA and YNFKEQ. Specimen: peripheral blood, collected on day 0 of AZD1222 vaccination. The V and J genes are TRBV4-2 and TRBJ2-7; 7 bases map to TRBD2. The TCR comes from an adult in good health. DNA of the CDR3: TGTGCCAGCAGCCAAGATCTTTTCCCATTTTTCCGGGACTACCTTAAATCTTCGAACTACGAGCAGTACTTC. Translation gives CASSQDLFPFFRDYLKSSNYEQYF.